Sequencing of this T cell receptor beta chain was carried out in a study of tumor-infiltrating lymphocytes in primary liver carcinoma. Study-wide findings and caveats: Top clones occupying all five tumor regions numbered only about 8-24%. Tumor-adjacent and tumor-blood pairs displayed less overlap than did pairs of tumor regions.

About this clonotype: Its specificity is unknown. The CDR3 ends on some other residue instead of the conserved phenylalanine or tryptophan, so this is likely a read error.

From 500 ng of total RNA, TCR beta-specific cDNA was reverse-transcribed using a constant-region primer. Employing slightly modified ARM-PCR, three nested multiplex PCR rounds were run, and these gave rise to the TCR beta libraries. Rounds one and two of PCR, each of approximately 11 cycles, were primed with TRBV1-TRBV30 forward primers and a C-beta reverse primer. MiXCR, run by TCRdb on the multiplex PCR reads, gives a single entry per CDR3 protein. The sample records roughly 48,000 distinct CDR3 sequences, 70% to 85% being singletons. Bulk tissue was left unsorted, and RNA and DNA were co-extracted from 20-30 mg of it. Chronic HBV infection, which was untreated, was present in the patients. CDR1 is SGHAT, CDR2 FQDESV, per germline (reference sequence). The CDR3 contains 16 residues.

This chain connects TRBV11-1 to TRBJ2-3, with TRBD2 matching 9 bases. The receptor was derived from a man aged 40-49 years with primary liver carcinoma and hepatitis B virus infection. Input material: liver tumor tissue from sampling region 3. As for subset: tumor region T3, left-lateral pole. This chain's CDR3 is CVSSKGLAVITDTQYL. In DNA, the CDR3 is TGTGTCAGCAGCAAGGGACTAGCTGTTATCACAGATACGCAGTATCTT.